These 23 T cell receptor beta chains came from one sample sequenced in a study of CXCR3-negative and CXCR3-positive naive CD8 T cells. These receptors' antigens are unknown. Notes on the study in general: Naive cells that were CXCR3-positive had more hydrophobic TRB CDR3s (compared with CXCR3-negative naive cells).

TRB cDNA was prepared as libraries by UMI-labeled 5' RACE. Following a re-call of the 5' RACE reads, TCRdb has one entry per CDR3 protein and lacks DNA. The ten top clones account for approximately 0.27%, within a sample of approximately 140,000 distinct CDR3 sequences. Sequencing was done on a sample of naive CXCR3+ CD8+ T cells from blood. Subset described: CD45RO-CCR7+CD27+CD95- naive CD8+ T cells expressing CXCR3 (TNR3+). The receptors were gathered from a human donor in good health. Some clones in this sample may be carry-over from other donors' samples.

V is TRBV21-1 and J is TRBJ2-3; without DNA, the TCRdb call of TRBD1 cannot be checked. TRBV21-1 is a recognized pseudogene. The CDR3 is 17 amino acids. The chain's CDR3 is CASSWEEGVTGTDTQYF.

This sequence joins TRBV29-1 and TRBJ2-1; TCRdb reports TRBD2, a call that lacks DNA to check it against. The germline V gene has CDR1 SQVTM and CDR2 ANQGSEA. The CDR3 spans 14 residues. CDR3 loop: CSGEPLTSPNVQFF.

J is TRBJ2-7 and V is TRBV12-3 or TRBV12-4; TCRdb reports TRBD1, a call that lacks DNA to check it against. The CDR3 totals 13 residues. CDR3 residues: CASNPGGTYEQYF.

This chain links TRBV7-3 with TRBJ2-1; lacking DNA, the TRBD1 call made by TCRdb goes unchecked. Germline CDR1 SGHTA, CDR2 FQGTGA. The CDR3 is made up of 12 amino acids. Here the CDR3 reads CASGQGYNEQFF.

The CDR3 sequence is CSARGGGGIHEQFF. V gene TRBV20-1 combines with J gene TRBJ2-1; there is no DNA to check the TCRdb D call of TRBD1. The length of the CDR3 is 14 residues. CDR1 and CDR2 from the germline V gene are DFQATT and SNEGSKA (reference sequence).

V and J are TRBV3-1 and TRBJ2-1; the D call from TCRdb, TRBD2, cannot be confirmed without DNA. The CDR3 runs to 18 residues. Per the germline V gene, CDR1 is LGHDT and CDR2 is YNNKEL (reference sequence). The CDR3 sequence: CASSHGLAGSGSYNEQFF.

This chain uses TRBV24-1 with TRBJ2-3; TCRdb picks TRBD1, but there is no DNA to check that call. The CDR3 runs to 16 residues. Per the germline V gene, CDR1 is KGHDR and CDR2 is SFDVKD. The CDR3 sequence: CATSDRDRGGTDTQYF.

The chain couples TRBV12-3 or TRBV12-4 to TRBJ2-1; the D call of TRBD1 rests on TCRdb alone, since no DNA is present to check it. The CDR3 contains 16 residues. CDR3 residues: CASSFSGGGFYNEQFF.

The chain carries TRBV29-1 and TRBJ2-7; there is no DNA to check the TCRdb D call of TRBD1. The CDR3 has 12 residues. The germline V gene has CDR1 SQVTM and CDR2 ANQGSEA. The CDR3 loop is CSVETAPYEQYF.

This rearrangement joins TRBV5-1 to TRBJ2-7. This CDR3 is built from 13 residues. Germline V lookup: CDR1 SGHRS, CDR2 YFSETQ. This CDR3 is CASCEVPTYEQYF.

This chain joins TRBV28 and TRBJ2-5; TCRdb names TRBD1, which stays unverified in the absence of DNA. Germline V gene sequence: CDR1 MDHEN, CDR2 SYDVKM. The CDR3 loop spans 15 amino acids. CDR3 sequence: CASSPTTGLRETQYF.

This chain links TRBV20-1 with TRBJ2-1. The CDR3 is 12 amino acids. Germline V CDR1 and CDR2: DFQATT, SNEGSKA (reference sequence). CDR3 sequence reads: CSAPISYNEQFF.

V is TRBV7-9 and J is TRBJ1-1. The V gene's germline CDR1 is SEHNR and CDR2 FQNEAQ (reference sequence). The CDR3 is 15 residues long. CDR3 protein: CASSLVQSMNTEAFF.

The chain employs TRBV6-2 or TRBV6-3 and TRBJ2-7; TCRdb's D call, TRBD1, is unchecked because there is no DNA. This CDR3 spans 15 amino acids. From germline, CDR1 is MNHEY and CDR2 SVGEGT. CDR3 sequence: CASTQEGRKPLEQYF.

The J gene is TRBJ2-1, the V gene TRBV18. The germline CDR1 and CDR2 sequences are KGHSH and LQKENI. CDR3 size: 16 residues. This CDR3 is CASSPREGESYNEQFF.

The V call is TRBV20-1, the J call TRBJ2-7; checking the TCRdb D call of TRBD1 is not possible without DNA. Looked up from germline, CDR1 is DFQATT and CDR2 is SNEGSKA (reference sequence). CDR3 length: 14 residues. CDR3 region: CSAREDRISYEQYF.

CDR3 sequence: CATSRDLAETQYF. V and J are TRBV15 and TRBJ2-5. The CDR3 has 13 amino acids. Germline V gene data show CDR1 as LNHNV and CDR2 as YYDKDF (reference sequence).

The genes are TRBV11-2 and TRBJ1-4. Germline CDR1 reads SGHAT; CDR2 reads FQNNGV. The CDR3 contains 17 residues. The CDR3 reads CASSAEYSGTGNEKLFF.

This chain joins TRBV7-7 and TRBJ2-7; TCRdb picks TRBD2, but there is no DNA to check that call. Per the germline V gene, CDR1 is SSHAT and CDR2 is FNYEAQ (reference sequence). CDR3 size: 14 residues. The CDR3 here is CASSFGTSGYEQYF.

The chain carries TRBV5-1 and TRBJ2-3. The CDR3 has 14 residues. Germline V gene sequence: CDR1 SGHRS, CDR2 YFSETQ. This CDR3 is CASSLESQSDTQYF.

This rearrangement joins TRBV6-5 to TRBJ2-1; the D call from TCRdb, TRBD2, cannot be confirmed without DNA. The CDR3 consists of 18 residues. CDR1 and CDR2 from the germline V gene are MNHEY and SVGAGI. This CDR3 reads CASHLTGPSVPHYNEQFF.

The CDR3: CASGDRLGNEQFF. The chain employs TRBV28 and TRBJ2-1; lacking DNA, the TRBD1 call made by TCRdb goes unchecked. Germline V gene sequence: CDR1 MDHEN, CDR2 SYDVKM. The CDR3 has 13 residues.

The V gene is TRBV12-3 or TRBV12-4, the J gene TRBJ1-1; the D gene TCRdb calls, TRBD1, cannot be checked with no DNA. CDR3 size: 13 residues. Here the CDR3 reads CASGWDRGLEAFF.